This is a list of T cell receptor beta chains from one sample in a study of T-cell reconstitution after alpha-beta-depleted transplantation in children. Via MiXCR, TCRdb re-called the PCR reads, giving one row per CDR3 protein. This sample has approximately 1,000,000 distinct CDR3 sequences, with under 30% found just once. Material: PBMCs, mostly from graft donor cells, obtained 360 days after TCRalphabeta/CD19-depleted stem cell transplant. The receptors were sampled from a boy younger than two who had a stem cell transplant for SCID, so the T cells may come from the graft donor. The CDR3 runs from the conserved cysteine through the conserved F or W. The D gene is left open where the match is weak. Clone size, where shown, is once, few, many, or a class for clones that have expanded.

J	size	V	D	DNA	CDR3
TRBJ2-1	NA	TRBV5-1	TRBD2	TGCGCCAGCAGCTTGGGTAGTGGGACTAGCGGCTCCTACAATGAGCAGTTCTTC	CASSLGSGTSGSYNEQFF
TRBJ2-1	NA	TRBV12-3/TRBV12-4	NA	TGTGCCAGCAGTTTGGGATTACGGCAGGGGAAGTTCTTC	CASSLGLRQGKFF
TRBJ1-1	few	TRBV5-6	NA	TGTGCCAGCAGCTTGGTAGAGTGGGAGTTCGGCACTGAAGCTTTCTTT	CASSLVEWEFGTEAFF
TRBJ2-5	few	TRBV4-2	NA	TGTGCCAGCAGCCAAGGAGATACAAGCCGCCAAGAGACCCAGTACTTC	CASSQGDTSRQETQYF
TRBJ2-3	few	TRBV29-1	TRBD1	TGCAGCGTGGACAGGGAGCAAAATACGCAGTATTTT	CSVDREQNTQYF
TRBJ2-5	few	TRBV12-3/TRBV12-4	NA	TGTGCCAGCAGTTACCGACTGTTGGGGGAGACCCAGTACTTC	CASSYRLLGETQYF
TRBJ2-5	NA	TRBV20-1	TRBD1	TGCAGTGCTACCCGGGACAGGCACCAAGAGACCCAGTACTTC	CSATRDRHQETQYF
TRBJ1-1	few	TRBV20-1	TRBD1	TGCAGTGCGGAGGGGACAGTCGAAGCTTTCTTT	CSAEGTVEAFF
TRBJ2-2	few	TRBV12-3/TRBV12-4	TRBD2	TGTGCCAGCAGATGGAGACTAGCGGGGACGGCCGGGGAGCTGTTTTTT	CASRWRLAGTAGELFF
TRBJ2-5	NA	TRBV11-2	NA	TGTGCCAGCAGCTTAGCCCGAAGTCCGGCGGAGACCCAGTACTTC	CASSLARSPAETQYF
TRBJ2-1	NA	TRBV7-9	NA	TGTGCCAGCAGCTTAGACGGGGCGAGGGGTTACAATGAGCAGTTCTTC	CASSLDGARGYNEQFF
TRBJ2-3	few	TRBV10-3	NA	TGTGCCATCAGTGGATCAGGTTCGACCACAGATACGCAGTATTTT	CAISGSGSTTDTQYF
TRBJ2-1	NA	TRBV5-8	NA	TGTGCCAGCAGCCCGAGGACAGAGAACAATGAGCAGTTCTTC	CASSPRTENNEQFF
TRBJ2-7	NA	TRBV29-1	NA	TGCAGCGTGTCCCCGGATCCTACCTACGAGCAGTACTTC	CSVSPDPTYEQYF
TRBJ2-7	NA	TRBV3-1	TRBD2	TGTGCCAGCAGCCAACCTAGCGGGGGGATCTACGAGCAGTACTTC	CASSQPSGGIYEQYF
TRBJ2-3	NA	TRBV4-2	TRBD2	TGTGCCAGCAGCCAAGTCAGCGGGGGGCGGTTCACAGATACGCAGTATTTT	CASSQVSGGRFTDTQYF
TRBJ2-1	many	TRBV9	NA	TGTGCCAGCAGCGTAGGGGGGGGCGCCTACAATGAGCAGTTCTTC	CASSVGGGAYNEQFF
TRBJ2-1	few	TRBV6-6	NA	TGTGCCAGCACCCTGAACAATGAGCAGTTCTTC	CASTLNNEQFF
TRBJ2-2	many	TRBV4-2	TRBD1	TGTGCCAGCAGCCCGGGACAGGGGGCAGAAACCGGGGAGCTGTTTTTT	CASSPGQGAETGELFF
TRBJ2-3	NA	TRBV11-1	TRBD2	TGTGCCAGCAGCTTAGCTTCGGCTAGCGGGGGCCTCACAGATACGCAGTATTTT	CASSLASASGGLTDTQYF
TRBJ1-4	NA	TRBV10-3	TRBD1	TGTGCCACCGGGACAGGGAATGAAAAACTGTTTTTT	CATGTGNEKLFF
TRBJ2-7	few	TRBV12-3/TRBV12-4	NA	TGTGCCAGCAGTTTTGGACAGATAGTCTCCTACGAGCAGTACTTC	CASSFGQIVSYEQYF
TRBJ1-3	few	TRBV9	NA	TGTGCCAGCAGCGTAGCTACAGGTCACTTCCAGGACACCATATATTTT	CASSVATGHFQDTIYF
TRBJ2-2	NA	TRBV7-7	TRBD2	TGTGCCAGCAGCTTTTGGTGGGCTAGCGGGGGGCCGAACACCGGGGAGCTGTTTTTT	CASSFWWASGGPNTGELFF
TRBJ1-1	few	TRBV4-2	NA	TGTGCCAGCAGCCAAGATTGGACGTTCGAGGGGCCGGGGCGTGAAGCTTTCTTT	CASSQDWTFEGPGREAFF
TRBJ2-1	NA	TRBV5-5	NA	TGTGCCAGCAGCTTGGTTTCTTTTGAGCAGTTCTTC	CASSLVSFEQFF
TRBJ2-1	NA	TRBV20-1	TRBD2	TGCAGTGCTAAGGTACTAGCGACCTACAATGAGCAGTTCTTC	CSAKVLATYNEQFF
TRBJ2-5	NA	TRBV5-1	TRBD1	TGCGCCAGCAGCGTCTGGGACAGCGAAGAGACCCAGTACTTC	CASSVWDSEETQYF
TRBJ2-1	NA	TRBV29-1	NA	TGCAGCGTATGGTGGAGTGGGGGAGTATACAATGAGCAGTTCTTC	CSVWWSGGVYNEQFF
TRBJ2-6	many	TRBV18	NA	TGTGCCAGCTCAAGGTCTGGGGCCAACGTCCTGACTTTC	CASSRSGANVLTF
TRBJ1-1	once	TRBV10-3	TRBD1	TGTGCCATCAGGACTGGCACAGGGGTAGTCACTGAAGCTTTCTTT	CAIRTGTGVVTEAFF
TRBJ1-4	NA	TRBV6-1	NA	TGTGCCAGCAGTGATCGGGGAAAACTTGAAAAACTGTTTTTT	CASSDRGKLEKLFF
TRBJ1-1	NA	TRBV29-1	NA	TGCAGCGTTCTGGTGAACACTGAAGCTTTCTTT	CSVLVNTEAFF
TRBJ1-2	NA	TRBV6-5	TRBD1	TGTGCCAGCAGTTACTCGAGCCCCCAGACAGGGGGTAACTATGGCTACACCTTC	CASSYSSPQTGGNYGYTF
TRBJ2-1	few	TRBV12-3/TRBV12-4	NA	TGTGCCAGCAGTTTAGGGGGACCACTCAATGAGCAGTTCTTC	CASSLGGPLNEQFF
TRBJ2-3	NA	TRBV12-3/TRBV12-4	NA	TGTGCCAGCAGTTTAGGAGCCAGGTCTAGCACAGATACGCAGTATTTT	CASSLGARSSTDTQYF
TRBJ1-1	NA	TRBV29-1	TRBD1	TGCAGCGTTCGAGGCCAGGACAGGCAACTAGAAGCTTTCTTT	CSVRGQDRQLEAFF
TRBJ1-5	NA	TRBV12-3/TRBV12-4	TRBD1	TGTGCCAGCAGTTTAGGACAGGGGGCGGGATATATTAGCAATCAGCCCCAGCATTTT	CASSLGQGAGYISNQPQHF
TRBJ1-1	NA	TRBV7-9	TRBD1	TGTGCCAGCGCCGGGACAGGGGTCGCTGAAGCTTTCTTT	CASAGTGVAEAFF
TRBJ2-1	NA	TRBV14	NA	TGTGCCAGCAGCCAAATCAGGTACCAGCAGTTCTTC	CASSQIRYQQFF
TRBJ2-5	many	TRBV15	TRBD1	TGTGCCACCAGCAGAGACCTGGGACAGAACTACCAAGAGACCCAGTACTTC	CATSRDLGQNYQETQYF
TRBJ2-5	NA	TRBV5-1	TRBD2	TGCGCCAGCAGCGCTGGGACTAGCGGGCGGCAAGAGACCCAGTACTTC	CASSAGTSGRQETQYF